This T cell receptor beta chain was sequenced during a study of Graves' ophthalmopathy and Graves' hyperthyroidism. With respect to this clonotype: The target antigen is unknown.

For repertoire sequencing, the TCR beta CDR3 regions were amplified from RNA transcripts. An initial RT-PCR round employing HTBI primers preceded a second-round multiplex PCR. TCRdb itself ran the multiplex PCR reads through MiXCR, one entry per CDR3 protein. The sample holds some 750,000 distinct CDR3 sequences; roughly two fifths are singletons and the top ten take 44%. All donors with ophthalmopathy were recorded as having moderate-to-severe activity, CAS ≥3, NOSPECS ≥4 and a duration under 3 months. The diagnosis was founded upon clinical symptoms, serum thyroxine, TRAb, thyroid ultrasound and orbital computed tomography. The authors used Ficoll-Paque density gradient centrifugation to separate PBMCs. The input was approximately 10 ml of fresh peripheral blood. Looked up from germline, CDR1 is LNHDA and CDR2 is SQIVND (reference sequence). The CDR3 spans 17 residues. Between the trimmed V and J ends, which lost 5 bases and 4 bases, there was a span of 23 bases.

Study findings and constraints: Most thyroid-expanded clonotypes exceeding 0.001 frequency were also found in blood.

This TCR was recovered from an adult man with Graves' ophthalmopathy. The source material was peripheral blood. V usage is TRBV19 and J usage is TRBJ1-2; maybe TRBD1 (6 bases). CDR3 protein: CASSYSGAQQLSYGYTF. Here the CDR3 DNA reads TGTGCCAGTAGTTATTCAGGGGCTCAACAACTATCCTATGGCTACACCTTC.